The 24 T cell receptor beta chains below were found in one sample sequenced in a study of shared clonotypes between healthy human individuals. Profiling relied on immunoSEQ multiplex PCR, and the TCRdb table lists in-frame clones only, not all of them. The sample yields about 2.4 million clones, around nine tenths seen once. The sample taken for sequencing was naive CD4+ T cells sorted from blood. Documented subset: CD45RA+ positively selected. These receptors originate from a man aged 18 to 29 in good health.

The CDR3 protein is CASSLAGGQNTEAFF. The CDR3 DNA reads as TGTGCCAGCAGCTTGGCGGGAGGACAGAACACTGAAGCTTTCTTT. The rearrangement joins TRBV5-6 to TRBJ1-1, with a possible D match to TRBD1 (5 bases). The CDR3 totals 15 residues. The V and J ends lost 0 bases and 1 base respectively, with 10 bases between them. Germline V gene data show CDR1 as SGHDT and CDR2 as YYEEEE.

The chain employs TRBV6-5 and TRBJ2-5, with a tentative D call TRBD2 (7 bases). CDR1 and CDR2 from the germline V gene are MNHEY and SVGAGI. V lost 4 bases and J lost 5, with 14 bases in between. CDR3 length equals 14 residues. CDR3 bases: TGTGCCAGCAGTTGGGGGAGGGGGGTCGAGACCCAGTACTTC. Residues: CASSWGRGVETQYF.

This clone was seen only once. The rearrangement joins TRBV11-2 to TRBJ2-3; 12 bases map to TRBD2. After removal of 5 bases from V and 2 bases from J, the junction contained 5 bases not matched to a gene. This CDR3 comprises 16 residues. CDR1 SGHAT and CDR2 FQNNGV come from the germline V gene. Here the CDR3 reads CASSVTSGRPTDTQYF. DNA for the CDR3: TGTGCCAGCAGCGTAACTAGCGGGAGGCCCACAGATACGCAGTATTTT. Drawing the rest from reference TRBV11-2 and TRBJ2-3, the complete variable domain is EAGVAQSPRYKIIEKRQSVAFWCNPISGHATLYWYQQILGQGPKLLIQFQNNGVVDDSQLPKDRFSAERLKGVDSTLKIQPAKLEDSAVYLCASSVTSGRPTDTQYFGPGTRLTVL.

A remark on this clone: This specimen includes other DNA sequences encoding the same CDR3. J is TRBJ1-3 and V is TRBV10-1; 7 bases line up with TRBD1. Germline CDR1 WNHNN, CDR2 SYGVQD (reference sequence). J lost 1 base, V lost 8 bases, and 2 bases had no gene match. CDR3 length: 13 residues. This CDR3 reads CASRQGSGNTIYF. CDR3 in DNA: TGCGCCAGCCGACAGGGATCTGGAAACACCATATATTTT.

The J gene is TRBJ1-1, the V gene TRBV7-2; D is unclear. The CDR3 spans 15 residues. V was cut by 5 bases and J by 7 bases, with 20 bases left in between. Germline lookup yields CDR1 SGHTA and CDR2 FQGNSA. The CDR3 nucleotides are TGTGCCAGCAGCCAGTCGGGAAGTTCGGTTTTTGAAGCTTTCTTT. Translating it yields CASSQSGSSVFEAFF.

This clone was seen once. The rearrangement joins TRBV5-1 to TRBJ2-3; 12 bases agree with TRBD2. The germline V gene encodes CDR1 SGHRS and CDR2 YFSETQ. The CDR3 covers 15 residues. Unmatched junction bases numbered 3, after V lost 5 bases and J lost 2 bases. CDR3 bases: TGCGCCAGCAGAGGGACTAGCGGGTACACAGATACGCAGTATTTT. Translating it yields CASRGTSGYTDTQYF.

V gene TRBV19 combines with J gene TRBJ1-4; unclear D gene. This CDR3 has 15 residues. CDR1 LNHDA and CDR2 SQIVND come from the germline V gene (reference sequence). V gave up 2 bases and J gave up 4 bases, with 11 bases separating them. The CDR3 nucleotides are TGTGCCAGTAGTATAACGGACCGATATAATGAAAAACTGTTTTTT. Amino acid sequence: CASSITDRYNEKLFF.

The V gene is TRBV27, the J gene TRBJ2-7, with 9 bases identical to TRBD2. Germline-derived CDR1 and CDR2 are MNHEY and SMNVEV (reference sequence). The CDR3 consists of 16 residues. The ends lost 2 bases at V and 7 bases at J; junction bases unmatched: 12. The CDR3 coding sequence is TGTGCCAGCAGTTTAGGCCCCGGCGGGAGGGCCGGGGAGCAGTACTTC. Encoded protein: CASSLGPGGRAGEQYF.

For the CDR3, the DNA is TGTGCCAGCATCCCTGCGGCGCTAGCGGATCCTCTAGCCAAAAACATTCAGTACTTC. This encodes CASIPAALADPLAKNIQYF. The gene calls are TRBV27 and TRBJ2-4; 7 bases line up with TRBD2. In germline, CDR1 is MNHEY, CDR2 SMNVEV (reference sequence). There are 19 residues in the CDR3. V shed 7 bases, J shed 0 bases, and the junction held 18 bases outside the gene matches.

Of note for this clone: At the DNA level, this CDR3 is encoded by other sequences in the same sample as well. The chain uses TRBV10-3 and TRBJ1-1, with TRBD1 matching 7 bases. This CDR3 spans 14 amino acids. After removal of 4 bases from V and 1 base from J, the junction contained 3 bases not matched to a gene. Germline loops: CDR1 ENHRY, CDR2 SYGVKD. CDR3 in amino acids: CAISAGTANTEAFF. DNA of the CDR3: TGTGCCATCAGTGCCGGGACAGCGAACACTGAAGCTTTCTTT.

This clone was observed a few times. The J gene is TRBJ1-1, the V gene TRBV4-1; D not resolved. Germline V gene lookup returns CDR1 MGHRA and CDR2 YSYEKL. This CDR3 spans 13 amino acids. The V gene lost 4 bases and the J gene lost 4 bases, with 10 bases spanning the gap. DNA for the CDR3: TGCGCCAGCAGCCTTGATCTGAGCACTGAAGCTTTCTTT. Amino acid sequence: CASSLDLSTEAFF.

V and J are TRBV5-4 and TRBJ2-3, with 10 bases lining up with TRBD1. CDR1 and CDR2 (germline): SGHNT, YYREEE (reference sequence). This CDR3 comprises 15 residues. V lost 4 bases, J lost 4 bases, and 6 bases stayed unmatched. CDR3 bases: TGTGCCAGCAGCCGCGGACAGGGGGGATCAGATACGCAGTATTTT. Translating gives CASSRGQGGSDTQYF.

The genes are TRBV7-8 and TRBJ1-2; D is ambiguous. CDR1 and CDR2 from the germline V gene are SGHVS and FQNEAQ. V was pared by 1 base and J by 1 base, with 13 bases between. This CDR3 contains 16 residues. The CDR3 sequence: CASSLVLGGVNYGYTF. Written as DNA, the CDR3 is TGTGCCAGCAGCTTAGTTTTGGGAGGTGTTAACTATGGCTACACCTTC.

This clone was seen once. This chain joins TRBV6-5 and TRBJ2-7; TRBD1 aligns across 9 bases. Unmatched junction bases numbered 9, after V lost 6 bases and J lost 3 bases. CDR1 MNHEY and CDR2 SVGAGI come from the germline V gene. CDR3 length: 15 amino acids. DNA of the CDR3: TGTGCCAGCAGCACGGGACAGGGAAACCTCTACGAGCAGTACTTC. It codes for CASSTGQGNLYEQYF.

The chain combines TRBV7-8 with TRBJ2-2, with a tentative D call TRBD2 (5 bases). This CDR3 comprises 16 residues. V was cut by 5 bases and J by 0 bases, with 13 bases left in between. Germline V gene sequence: CDR1 SGHVS, CDR2 FQNEAQ. CDR3 bases: TGTGCCAGCAGCCCGTTCAGTAGCGCGAACACCGGGGAGCTGTTTTTT. Protein product: CASSPFSSANTGELFF.

The CDR3 loop reads CASKLITGTDNSPLHF. CDR3 in DNA: TGTGCCAGCAAGCTTATAACCGGGACAGATAATTCACCCCTCCACTTT. The genes are TRBV28 and TRBJ1-6; 7 nucleotides align to TRBD1. V was clipped by 7 bases and J by 5 bases; unmatched bases: 11. Looked up from germline, CDR1 is MDHEN and CDR2 is SYDVKM. This CDR3 is 16 amino acids long.

The chain is built from TRBV4-1 and TRBJ1-4; D gene unclear. The germline V gene has CDR1 MGHRA and CDR2 YSYEKL. Trimming pared 1 base from V and 4 bases from J, leaving 16 bases between. This CDR3 spans 17 amino acids. The CDR3 loop reads CASSQVLTGTINEKLFF. The CDR3 nucleotides read TGCGCCAGCAGCCAAGTTCTGACGGGAACCATTAATGAAAAACTGTTTTTT.

The chain couples TRBV25-1 to TRBJ1-2; D uncertain. CDR1 MGHDK and CDR2 SYGVNS come from the germline V gene. The CDR3 covers 14 residues. The V and J ends lost 7 bases and 6 bases respectively, with 18 bases between them. DNA of the CDR3: TGTGCCAGCACTTTGACTGCTGGCCCCGATGGCTACACCTTC. This sequence encodes CASTLTAGPDGYTF.

The J gene is TRBJ2-3, the V gene TRBV4-3, with a tentative D call TRBD2 (7 bases). Germline values: CDR1 LGHNA, CDR2 YSLEER. The CDR3 runs to 16 residues. The V end lost 1 base, the J end lost 1 base, and 12 bases lay between the germline ends. The CDR3 coding sequence is TGCGCCAGCAGCCAAGCAGGGGCGGGAGGCACAGATACGCAGTATTTT. Residues: CASSQAGAGGTDTQYF.

The chain carries TRBV18 and TRBJ2-7; TRBD1 might be the D (5 bases). CDR1 is KGHSH and CDR2 is LQKENI in the germline V gene. The CDR3 extends over 20 amino acids. V dropped 3 bases and J dropped 4 bases, with 31 bases sitting between them. The CDR3: CASSPSSPLVTGVSRYEQYF. Written as DNA, the CDR3 is TGTGCCAGCTCACCCTCTTCCCCACTGGTAACAGGTGTTTCTAGGTACGAGCAGTACTTC.

The chain employs TRBV7-2 and TRBJ2-3; D call uncertain. Germline V gene sequence: CDR1 SGHTA, CDR2 FQGNSA. The CDR3 covers 12 residues. V lost 3 bases, J lost 6 bases, and 7 bases lay in between. This CDR3 reads CASSFSVDTQYF. In DNA, the CDR3 is TGTGCCAGCAGCTTCAGCGTGGATACGCAGTATTTT.

V is TRBV29-1 and J is TRBJ2-2, with D possibly being TRBD1 (5 bases). CDR1 SQVTM and CDR2 ANQGSEA come from the germline V gene. The CDR3 is made up of 14 amino acids. V gave up 2 bases and J gave up 0 bases, with 7 bases separating them. CDR3 sequence: CSVERGSNTGELFF. CDR3 DNA sequence: TGCAGCGTTGAAAGGGGCTCGAACACCGGGGAGCTGTTTTTT.

The V and J genes are TRBV27 and TRBJ2-7, with unresolved D. V lost 7 bases and J lost 4, with 20 bases in between. CDR3 length: 15 amino acids. Germline values: CDR1 MNHEY, CDR2 SMNVEV (reference sequence). CDR3 region: CASKDGRSNTYEQYF. CDR3 coding DNA: TGTGCCAGCAAGGATGGCAGGTCTAACACATACGAGCAGTACTTC.

The chain carries TRBV9 and TRBJ1-2; TRBD1 might be the D (6 bases). The germline V gene has CDR1 SGDLS and CDR2 YYNGEE. With 4 bases removed from V and 2 bases from J, the gap between germline ends came to 12 bases. The CDR3 is 14 residues long. CDR3 sequence: CASSPGQLNYGYTF. In DNA, the CDR3 is TGTGCCAGCAGCCCAGGACAGCTCAACTATGGCTACACCTTC. Supplemented by reference TRBV9 and TRBJ1-2, the full variable domain reads DSGVTQTPKHLITATGQRVTLRCSPRSGDLSVYWYQQSLDQGLQFLIQYYNGEERAKGNILERFSAQQFPDLHSELNLSSLELGDSALYFCASSPGQLNYGYTFGSGTRLTVV.